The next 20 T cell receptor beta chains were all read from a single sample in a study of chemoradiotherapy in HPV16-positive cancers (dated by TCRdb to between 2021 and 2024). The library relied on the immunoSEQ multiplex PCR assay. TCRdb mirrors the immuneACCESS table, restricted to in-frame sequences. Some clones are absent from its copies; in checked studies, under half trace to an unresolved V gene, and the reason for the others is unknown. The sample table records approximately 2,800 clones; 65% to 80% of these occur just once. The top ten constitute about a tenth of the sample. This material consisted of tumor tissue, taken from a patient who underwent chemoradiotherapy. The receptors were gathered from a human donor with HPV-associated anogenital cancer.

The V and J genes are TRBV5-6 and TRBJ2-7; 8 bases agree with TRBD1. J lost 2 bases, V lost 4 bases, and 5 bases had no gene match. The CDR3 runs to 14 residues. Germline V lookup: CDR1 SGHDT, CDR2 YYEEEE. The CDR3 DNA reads TGTGCCAGCAGCCCTGGACAGGGAGCCTACGAGCAGTACTTC. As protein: CASSPGQGAYEQYF. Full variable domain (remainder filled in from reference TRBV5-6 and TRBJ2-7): DAGVTQSPTHLIKTRGQQVTLRCSPKSGHDTVSWYQQALGQGPQFIFQYYEEEERQRGNFPDRFSGHQFPNYSSELNVNALLLGDSALYLCASSPGQGAYEQYFGPGTRLTVT.

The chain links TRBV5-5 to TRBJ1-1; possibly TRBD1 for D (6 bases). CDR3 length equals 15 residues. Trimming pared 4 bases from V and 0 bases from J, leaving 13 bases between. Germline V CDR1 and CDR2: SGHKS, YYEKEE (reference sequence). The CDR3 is CASSGRGHLNTEAFF. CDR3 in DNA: TGTGCCAGCAGCGGGAGGGGACACCTGAACACTGAAGCTTTCTTT.

CDR3 amino acids: CASSQIQGYEQYF. The CDR3 bases are TGTGCCAGCAGTCAAATACAGGGCTACGAGCAGTACTTC. The chain couples TRBV28 to TRBJ2-7; a weak D match, TRBD1 (6 bases). CDR3 length: 13 residues. V was shortened by 5 bases and J by 3 bases, with 11 bases between the two germline ends. Germline loops: CDR1 MDHEN, CDR2 SYDVKM.

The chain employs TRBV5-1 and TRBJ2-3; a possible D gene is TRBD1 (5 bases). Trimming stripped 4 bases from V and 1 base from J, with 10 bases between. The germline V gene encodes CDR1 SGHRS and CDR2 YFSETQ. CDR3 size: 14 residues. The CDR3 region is CASSGARGTDTQYF. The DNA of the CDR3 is TGCGCCAGCAGCGGGGCGCGAGGCACAGATACGCAGTATTTT.

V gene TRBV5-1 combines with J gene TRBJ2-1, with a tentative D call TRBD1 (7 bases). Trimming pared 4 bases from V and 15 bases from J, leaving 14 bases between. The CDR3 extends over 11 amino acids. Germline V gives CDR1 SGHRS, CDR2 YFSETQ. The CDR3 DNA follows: TGCGCCAGCAGCCCCGGCAGGGGGGCGTTCTTC. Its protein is CASSPGRGAFF.

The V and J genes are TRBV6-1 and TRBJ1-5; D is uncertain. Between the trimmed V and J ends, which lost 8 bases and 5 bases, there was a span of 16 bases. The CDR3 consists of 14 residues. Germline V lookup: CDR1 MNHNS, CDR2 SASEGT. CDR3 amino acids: CASGSQLDDQPQHF. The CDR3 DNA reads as TGTGCCAGCGGCTCACAGCTAGACGATCAGCCCCAGCATTTT.

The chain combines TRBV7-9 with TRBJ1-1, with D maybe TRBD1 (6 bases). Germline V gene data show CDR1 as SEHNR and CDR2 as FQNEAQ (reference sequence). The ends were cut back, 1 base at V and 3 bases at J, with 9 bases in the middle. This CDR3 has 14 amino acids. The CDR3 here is CASSLEGHYTEAFF. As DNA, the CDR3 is TGTGCCAGCAGCTTAGAGGGACATTACACTGAAGCTTTCTTT.

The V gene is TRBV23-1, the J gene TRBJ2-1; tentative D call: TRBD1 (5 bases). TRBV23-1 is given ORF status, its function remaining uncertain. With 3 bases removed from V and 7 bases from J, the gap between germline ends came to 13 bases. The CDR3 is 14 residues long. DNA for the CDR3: TGCGCCAGCAGTCAGGGGCAGGGCAAGAATGAGCAGTTCTTC. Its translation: CASSQGQGKNEQFF.

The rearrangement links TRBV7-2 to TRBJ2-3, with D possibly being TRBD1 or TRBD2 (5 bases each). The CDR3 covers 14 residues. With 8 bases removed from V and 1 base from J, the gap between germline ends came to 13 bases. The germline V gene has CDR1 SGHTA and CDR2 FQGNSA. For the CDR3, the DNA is TGTGCCAGCTTCCCTCGGGGCCGCACAGATACGCAGTATTTT. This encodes CASFPRGRTDTQYF. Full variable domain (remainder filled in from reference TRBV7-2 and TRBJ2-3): GAGVSQSPSNKVTEKGKDVELRCDPISGHTALYWYRQSLGQGLEFLIYFQGNSAPDKSGLPSDRFSAERTGGSVSTLTIQRTQQEDSAVYLCASFPRGRTDTQYFGPGTRLTVL.

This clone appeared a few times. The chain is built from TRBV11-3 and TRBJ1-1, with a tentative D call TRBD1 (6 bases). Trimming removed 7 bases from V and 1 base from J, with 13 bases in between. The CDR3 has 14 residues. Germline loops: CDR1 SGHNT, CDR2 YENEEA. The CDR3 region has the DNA TGTGCCAGCACCCCTAGGGGGTCGAACACTGAAGCTTTCTTT. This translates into CASTPRGSNTEAFF.

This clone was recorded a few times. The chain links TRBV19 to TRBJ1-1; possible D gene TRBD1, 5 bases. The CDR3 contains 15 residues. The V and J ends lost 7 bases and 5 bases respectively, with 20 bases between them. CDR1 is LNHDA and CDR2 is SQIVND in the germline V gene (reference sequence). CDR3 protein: CASTPSEGRGTEAFF. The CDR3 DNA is TGTGCCAGTACCCCCTCGGAGGGGCGGGGGACTGAAGCTTTCTTT.

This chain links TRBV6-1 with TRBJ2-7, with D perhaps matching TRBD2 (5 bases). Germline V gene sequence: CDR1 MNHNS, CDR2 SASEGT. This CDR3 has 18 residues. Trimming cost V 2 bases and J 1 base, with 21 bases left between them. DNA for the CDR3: TGTGCCAGCAGTGAATCATTCGGCGGGCCCGTAAAATCCTACGAGCAGTACTTC. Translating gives CASSESFGGPVKSYEQYF.

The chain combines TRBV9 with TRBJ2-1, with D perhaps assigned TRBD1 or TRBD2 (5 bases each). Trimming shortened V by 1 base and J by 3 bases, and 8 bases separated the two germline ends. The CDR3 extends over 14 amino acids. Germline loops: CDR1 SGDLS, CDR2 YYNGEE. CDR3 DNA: TGTGCCAGCAGCGTAAGGGACGGCTACAATGAGCAGTTCTTC. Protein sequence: CASSVRDGYNEQFF.

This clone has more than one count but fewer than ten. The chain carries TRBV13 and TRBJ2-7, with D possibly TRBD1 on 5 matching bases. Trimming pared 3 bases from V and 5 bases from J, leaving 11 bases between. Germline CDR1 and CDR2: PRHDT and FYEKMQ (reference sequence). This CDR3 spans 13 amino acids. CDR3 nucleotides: TGTGCCAGCAGCTTTGCAGGGATTAACGAGCAGTACTTC. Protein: CASSFAGINEQYF. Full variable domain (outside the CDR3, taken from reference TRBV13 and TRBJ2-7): AAGVIQSPRHLIKEKRETATLKCYPIPRHDTVYWYQQGPGQDPQFLISFYEKMQSDKGSIPDRFSAQQFSDYHSELNMSSLELGDSALYFCASSFAGINEQYFGPGTRLTVT.

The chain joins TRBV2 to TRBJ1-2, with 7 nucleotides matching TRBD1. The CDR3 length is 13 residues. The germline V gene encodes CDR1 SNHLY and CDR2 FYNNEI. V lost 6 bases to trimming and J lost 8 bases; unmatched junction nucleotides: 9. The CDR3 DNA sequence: TGTGCCAGCAGGGACAGGTCCTCCGACGGCTACACCTTC. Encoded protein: CASRDRSSDGYTF. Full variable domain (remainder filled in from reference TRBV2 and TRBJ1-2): EPEVTQTPSHQVTQMGQEVILRCVPISNHLYFYWYRQILGQKVEFLVSFYNNEISEKSEIFDDQFSVERPDGSNFTLKIRSTKLEDSAMYFCASRDRSSDGYTFGSGTRLTVV.

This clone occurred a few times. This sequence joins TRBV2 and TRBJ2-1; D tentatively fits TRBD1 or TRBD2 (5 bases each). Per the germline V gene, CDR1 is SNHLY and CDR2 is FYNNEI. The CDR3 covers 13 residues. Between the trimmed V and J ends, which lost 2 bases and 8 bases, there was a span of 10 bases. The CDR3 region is CASSEYEGYEQFF. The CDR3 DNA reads TGTGCCAGCAGTGAATATGAGGGGTATGAGCAGTTCTTC.

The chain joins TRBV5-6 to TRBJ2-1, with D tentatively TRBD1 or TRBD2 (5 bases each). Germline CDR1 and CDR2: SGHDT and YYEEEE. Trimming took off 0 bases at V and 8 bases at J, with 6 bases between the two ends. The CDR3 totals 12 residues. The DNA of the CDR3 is TGTGCCAGCAGCTTGGGAGGGGATGAGCAGTTCTTC. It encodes CASSLGGDEQFF.

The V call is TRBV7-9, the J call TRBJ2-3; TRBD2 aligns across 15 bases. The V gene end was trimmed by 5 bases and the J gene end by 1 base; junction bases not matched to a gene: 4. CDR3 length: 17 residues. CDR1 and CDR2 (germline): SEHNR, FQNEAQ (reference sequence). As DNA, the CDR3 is TGTGCCAGCAGCGCCCGGACTAGCGGGAGGGGCACAGATACGCAGTATTTT. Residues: CASSARTSGRGTDTQYF.

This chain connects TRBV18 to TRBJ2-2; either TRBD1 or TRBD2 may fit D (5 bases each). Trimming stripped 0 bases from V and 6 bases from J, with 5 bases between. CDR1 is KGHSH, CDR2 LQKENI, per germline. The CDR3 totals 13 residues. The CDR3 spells CASSPPGAGELFF. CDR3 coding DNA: TGTGCCAGCTCACCACCGGGGGCCGGGGAGCTGTTTTTT.

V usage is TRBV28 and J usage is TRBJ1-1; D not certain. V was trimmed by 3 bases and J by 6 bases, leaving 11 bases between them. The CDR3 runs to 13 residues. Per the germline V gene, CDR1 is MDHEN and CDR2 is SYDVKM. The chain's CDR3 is CASSFLKDPEAFF. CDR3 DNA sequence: TGTGCCAGCAGTTTTCTCAAGGACCCTGAAGCTTTCTTT.